The sequence of this T cell receptor (beta chain) was determined in a study of OX40 agonist ivuxolimab in advanced cancers. Study summary: Patients received ivuxolimab, an intravenous treatment, every 2 weeks at 0.01 to 10 mg/kg. Partial responses were achieved by three patients, of whom one had hepatocellular carcinoma and two had cutaneous melanoma.

To note about this clone: Its specificity is not known.

The data were produced by immunoSEQ multiplex PCR, yet TCRdb's version contains in-frame clones alone and is incomplete. The profile shows some 70,000 clones, around four fifths of them singletons. Germline CDR1 SEHNR, CDR2 FQNEAQ (reference sequence). V lost 5 bases to trimming and J lost 8 bases, with 16 bases between them. The CDR3 covers 14 residues. Broader study findings: The CD4+ and CD8+ T cells in the blood had expanded clonally by week 6 at 0.1 to 3.0 mg/kg. Researchers did not determine the expanded peripheral T cells' antigen specificity.

The sequence was collected from an adult with an advanced solid tumor such as melanoma, head and neck, liver or kidney cancer. V is TRBV7-9 and J is TRBJ2-1; no reliable D call. The source material was CD4+ or CD8+ T cells sorted from blood, sampled in a trial of the OX40 agonist ivuxolimab. In DNA form, the CDR3 reads TGTGCCAGCAGCCGCGGACCAGTAGACCATGAGCAGTTCTTC. It is translated as CASSRGPVDHEQFF. Full variable domain (outside the CDR3, taken from reference TRBV7-9 and TRBJ2-1): DTGVSQNPRHKITKRGQNVTFRCDPISEHNRLYWYRQTLGQGPEFLTYFQNEAQLEKSRLLSDRFSAERPKGSFSTLEIQRTEQGDSAMYLCASSRGPVDHEQFFGPGTRLTVL.